Presented here are 7 T cell receptor beta chains from one specimen sequenced in a study of shared clonotypes between healthy human individuals. Naivety among CD8 cells was defined by CD45RO negativity and positive CCR7 selection, thereby excluding terminally differentiated effector memory CD45RA+ cells. The repertoire was sequenced with immunoSEQ multiplex PCR; TCRdb's copy has only in-frame clones and lacks some. This sample yields nearly 2 million clones, of which about 95% are seen a single time; roughly 1% belongs to the top ten. The sample consisted of naive CD8+ T cells sorted from blood. The receptors stem from a man aged 18 to 29 in good health.

The chain links TRBV5-6 to TRBJ1-1; tentatively, D is TRBD1 (5 bases). V shed 0 bases and J shed 7 bases, with 10 bases lying between them. The length of the CDR3 is 13 residues. CDR1 and CDR2 from the germline V gene are SGHDT and YYEEEE. The CDR3 reads CASSLGQGLEAFF. The CDR3 DNA reads TGTGCCAGCAGCTTGGGCCAGGGACTTGAAGCTTTCTTT.

The CDR3 DNA follows: TGTGCCAGCAGCCGATCTCCGACAGGGGGCACCGCCTACGAGCAGTACTTC. Protein product: CASSRSPTGGTAYEQYF. The V gene is TRBV7-9, the J gene TRBJ2-7; TRBD1 matches at 10 bases. Germline assignment: CDR1 SEHNR and CDR2 FQNEAQ (reference sequence). The J segment lost 2 bases and the V segment lost 5 bases, leaving 12 bases of the junction unmatched. This CDR3 is 17 amino acids long. Full variable domain (outside the CDR3, taken from reference TRBV7-9 and TRBJ2-7): DTGVSQNPRHKITKRGQNVTFRCDPISEHNRLYWYRQTLGQGPEFLTYFQNEAQLEKSRLLSDRFSAERPKGSFSTLEIQRTEQGDSAMYLCASSRSPTGGTAYEQYFGPGTRLTVT.

The table lists this clone with a count of one. The chain employs TRBV27 and TRBJ2-3; no clear D. Germline values: CDR1 MNHEY, CDR2 SMNVEV (reference sequence). Trimming cost V 0 bases and J 11 bases, with 12 bases left between them. There are 13 residues in the CDR3. This CDR3 is CASSLSVYVEQYF. Here the CDR3 DNA reads TGTGCCAGCAGTTTATCGGTGTACGTTGAGCAGTATTTT.

V usage is TRBV28 and J usage is TRBJ1-5, with D possibly matching TRBD1 (5 bases). Germline lookup yields CDR1 MDHEN and CDR2 SYDVKM. CDR3 length equals 17 residues. With 3 bases removed from V and 8 bases from J, the gap between germline ends came to 23 bases. CDR3 amino acids: CASSFRGFTQGVKPQHF. The CDR3 DNA follows: TGTGCCAGCAGTTTTAGGGGTTTTACGCAGGGTGTGAAGCCCCAGCATTTT.

The chain couples TRBV28 to TRBJ2-5; 8 bases fit TRBD1. Trimming removed 3 bases from V and 4 bases from J; junction bases left unmatched: 1. The germline V gene has CDR1 MDHEN and CDR2 SYDVKM. CDR3 length: 13 amino acids. The CDR3 DNA follows: TGTGCCAGCAGTTTTACAGGGGGAGAGACCCAGTACTTC. Encoded protein: CASSFTGGETQYF.

This sequence joins TRBV27 and TRBJ2-7, with 12 nucleotides matching TRBD2. V was pared by 5 bases and J by 6 bases, with 8 bases of the junction left unmatched. Germline V gene sequence: CDR1 MNHEY, CDR2 SMNVEV (reference sequence). There are 15 residues in the CDR3. CDR3 bases: TGTGCCAGCAGTGTCCTAGCGGGGGGGGCGGGCGAGCAGTACTTC. This encodes CASSVLAGGAGEQYF.

The chain recombines TRBV9 with TRBJ2-5, with 9 bases matching TRBD1. Unmatched junction bases numbered 6, after V lost 4 bases and J lost 5 bases. The germline V gene has CDR1 SGDLS and CDR2 YYNGEE. The CDR3 contains 14 residues. CDR3 in DNA: TGTGCCAGCAGCCACGGGACAGGGCGGGAGACCCAGTACTTC. As protein: CASSHGTGRETQYF. The whole variable domain, remainder taken from reference TRBV9 and TRBJ2-5, is DSGVTQTPKHLITATGQRVTLRCSPRSGDLSVYWYQQSLDQGLQFLIQYYNGEERAKGNILERFSAQQFPDLHSELNLSSLELGDSALYFCASSHGTGRETQYFGPGTRLLVL.